What follows are 21 T cell receptor beta chains derived from one specimen sequenced in a study of blood T cell repertoires in COVID-19. Only in-frame clones appear in the TCRdb table, and some are missing; sequencing was by immunoSEQ multiplex PCR. Of some 100,000 clones in the sample, approximately 90% are singletons; the top ten hold approximately 1.1%. Sequences were obtained from peripheral blood. The receptors derive from a human donor in a cohort sampled during active COVID-19.

The J gene is TRBJ1-4, the V gene TRBV19, with D perhaps matching TRBD1 (5 bases). V was pared by 0 bases and J by 7 bases, with 9 bases between. Germline values: CDR1 LNHDA, CDR2 SQIVND (reference sequence). The CDR3 runs 14 residues. The DNA of the CDR3 is TGTGCCAGTAGTATAGACCCGGGGGGTGAAAAACTGTTTTTT. Encoded protein: CASSIDPGGEKLFF.

The V and J genes are TRBV14 and TRBJ1-6; 8 positions agree with TRBD1. CDR3 length: 15 amino acids. J gave up 6 bases and V 4 bases, and 5 bases lay outside the gene matches. The germline V gene has CDR1 SGHDN and CDR2 FVKESK. The CDR3 loop is CASSLRTGGNSPLHF. Here the CDR3 DNA reads TGTGCCAGCAGCCTAAGAACAGGGGGTAATTCACCCCTCCACTTT.

This clone was seen a single time. The genes are TRBV5-4 and TRBJ2-4; 7 bases fit TRBD2. With 4 bases clipped from V and 6 bases from J, the junction kept 7 bases outside the gene matches. The germline V gene has CDR1 SGHNT and CDR2 YYREEE (reference sequence). CDR3 size: 14 residues. The CDR3 loop reads CASSRGLEANIQYF. The DNA of the CDR3 is TGTGCCAGCAGCCGAGGACTAGAGGCAAACATTCAGTACTTC.

This clone was observed once. The V gene is TRBV6-5, the J gene TRBJ2-7; TRBD1 aligns across 7 bases. The CDR3 spans 13 residues. V was clipped by 8 bases and J by 3 bases; unmatched bases: 7. CDR1 is MNHEY and CDR2 is SVGAGI in the germline V gene. DNA of the CDR3: TGTGCCAGCTCCGTGGGACAGATCTACGAGCAGTACTTC. Residues: CASSVGQIYEQYF.

This clone has only one observation. The chain combines TRBV27 with TRBJ1-1, with 8 bases that match TRBD1. The CDR3 spans 15 residues. Losses at the gene ends were 4 bases for V and 2 bases for J; bases not matched to a gene: 6. CDR1 MNHEY and CDR2 SMNVEV come from the germline V gene (reference sequence). The CDR3 reads CASSYKTGANTEAFF. The CDR3, as DNA: TGTGCCAGCAGTTATAAGACAGGGGCAAACACTGAAGCTTTCTTT.

The V call is TRBV25-1, the J call TRBJ1-2, with D tentatively TRBD1 (5 bases). The V gene lost 2 bases and the J gene lost 5 bases, with 12 bases spanning the gap. The CDR3 is made up of 14 amino acids. The germline CDR1 and CDR2 sequences are MGHDK and SYGVNS. This CDR3 reads CASSEAGRSYGYTF. The CDR3 bases are TGTGCCAGCAGTGAAGCGGGACGGAGTTATGGCTACACCTTC.

The chain is built from TRBV11-3 and TRBJ2-3, with 7 bases fitting TRBD1. CDR1 and CDR2 (germline): SGHNT, YENEEA. This CDR3 is 18 amino acids long. Trimming took 0 bases from V and 0 from J; bases not matched to a gene: 9. The CDR3 DNA reads as TGTGCCAGCAGCTTAGATTCTCCCGGGACAGCTAGCACAGATACGCAGTATTTT. It codes for CASSLDSPGTASTDTQYF.

V usage is TRBV5-4 and J usage is TRBJ1-2; 7 nucleotides agree with TRBD1. The V gene end was trimmed by 4 bases and the J gene end by 7 bases; junction bases not matched to a gene: 7. The CDR3 extends over 13 amino acids. Germline CDR1 is SGHNT and CDR2 is YYREEE (reference sequence). The CDR3 DNA is TGTGCCAGCAGCCGTACAGGGGAGCGTGGCTACACCTTC. The encoded protein is CASSRTGERGYTF. The full variable domain, completed using reference TRBV5-4 and TRBJ1-2, is ETGVTQSPTHLIKTRGQQVTLRCSSQSGHNTVSWYQQALGQGPQFIFQYYREEENGRGNFPPRFSGLQFPNYSSELNVNALELDDSALYLCASSRTGERGYTFGSGTRLTVV.

The J gene is TRBJ1-2, the V gene TRBV19; D is undetermined. CDR1 and CDR2 from the germline V gene are LNHDA and SQIVND (reference sequence). The ends were cut back, 5 bases at V and 4 bases at J, with 14 bases in the middle. The CDR3 is 14 residues long. CDR3 DNA: TGTGCCAGTAGTGGCGCATACGGGAGCTATGGCTACACCTTC. Its translation is CASSGAYGSYGYTF.

The chain's CDR3 is CASGVETGTHPTDTQYF. The CDR3 DNA follows: TGCGCCAGCGGAGTAGAGACAGGGACTCACCCCACAGATACGCAGTATTTT. The gene calls are TRBV5-1 and TRBJ2-3; D possibly corresponds to TRBD1 (7 bases). CDR3 length: 17 amino acids. In germline, CDR1 is SGHRS, CDR2 YFSETQ. Between the trimmed V and J ends, which lost 7 bases and 2 bases, there was a span of 23 bases.

This chain links TRBV7-2 with TRBJ1-1, with 7 bases matching TRBD1. This CDR3 has 14 residues. The V segment lost 6 bases and the J segment 4 bases; nucleotides outside the gene matches: 8. Looked up from germline, CDR1 is SGHTA and CDR2 is FQGNSA. CDR3 bases: TGTGCCAGCAGAAGGAACAGGGGCGGCACTGAAGCTTTCTTT. This encodes CASRRNRGGTEAFF.

With respect to this clone: The sample carries other DNA sequences with the same CDR3. The chain is built from TRBV10-3 and TRBJ2-7, with D possibly being TRBD2 (6 bases). The V gene's germline CDR1 is ENHRY and CDR2 SYGVKD. This CDR3 is built from 13 residues. The V and J ends lost 7 bases and 3 bases respectively, with 13 bases between them. The CDR3 is CAITTGTDYEQYF. For the CDR3, the DNA is TGTGCCATCACTACTGGGACTGACTACGAGCAGTACTTC.

This clone has only one observation. This chain uses TRBV9 with TRBJ2-1; D may be TRBD2 (6 bases). CDR1 is SGDLS, CDR2 YYNGEE, per germline. Trimming took 0 bases from V and 4 from J, leaving 11 bases between them. The CDR3 consists of 15 residues. The CDR3, as DNA: TGTGCCAGCAGCGTAGTACCGGGGGAGTACAATGAGCAGTTCTTC. This translates into CASSVVPGEYNEQFF.

The V gene is TRBV12-3 or TRBV12-4, the J gene TRBJ1-1; D call uncertain. Trimming pared 3 bases from V and 1 base from J, leaving 6 bases between. The CDR3 totals 13 residues. The CDR3 sequence: CASSLIRNTEAFF. DNA for the CDR3: TGTGCCAGCAGTTTGATCAGGAACACTGAAGCTTTCTTT.

The chain recombines TRBV3-1 (or the pseudogene TRBV3-2) with TRBJ2-3; D not resolved. Trimming took off 4 bases at V and 0 bases at J, with 11 bases between the two ends. Germline V lookup: CDR1 LGHDT, CDR2 YNNKEL (reference sequence). CDR3 length: 15 residues. The CDR3 region has the DNA TGTGCCAGCAGCCCGGGTCCCGCTAGCACAGATACGCAGTATTTT. Translating it yields CASSPGPASTDTQYF.

The chain recombines TRBV4-1 with TRBJ1-4, with D hard to call. The CDR3 length is 15 residues. Trimming cost V 0 bases and J 4 bases, with 9 bases left between them. In germline, CDR1 is MGHRA, CDR2 YSYEKL. The CDR3 nucleotides are TGCGCCAGCAGCCAAGAGGCCAGAATTAATGAAAAACTGTTTTTT. Protein sequence: CASSQEARINEKLFF.

V gene TRBV4-1 combines with J gene TRBJ2-1; tentative D call: TRBD2 (6 bases). Germline CDR1 and CDR2: MGHRA and YSYEKL. V gave up 4 bases and J gave up 0 bases, with 10 bases separating them. This CDR3 spans 15 amino acids. The CDR3 loop reads CASSLSGSSYNEQFF. CDR3 DNA sequence: TGCGCCAGCAGCCTGTCCGGGAGCTCCTACAATGAGCAGTTCTTC.

The chain uses TRBV4-1 and TRBJ2-2; 7 bases are shared with TRBD1. In germline, CDR1 is MGHRA, CDR2 YSYEKL. V lost 3 bases, J lost 7 bases, and 11 bases stayed unmatched. CDR3 size: 16 residues. CDR3 loop: CASSHSPSRQGGELFF. The CDR3 DNA reads TGCGCCAGCAGCCACTCCCCTTCTAGACAGGGCGGGGAGCTGTTTTTT.

The rearrangement links TRBV5-5 to TRBJ2-5, with TRBD1 matching over 10 bases. Germline V lookup: CDR1 SGHKS, CDR2 YYEKEE (reference sequence). The CDR3 is 15 amino acids. V trimming: 2 bases; J trimming: 2 bases; junction bases outside the gene matches: 3. The CDR3 protein is CASSLDRGRQETQYF. CDR3 coding DNA: TGTGCCAGCAGCTTAGACAGGGGGCGGCAAGAGACCCAGTACTTC.

The chain couples TRBV6-9 to TRBJ2-1, with 8 positions matching TRBD2. Germline CDR1 and CDR2: MNHGY and SVAAGI. V shed 0 bases, J shed 6 bases, and the junction held 19 bases outside the gene matches. This CDR3 is 20 amino acids long. The CDR3 sequence is CASSYSFRPVSGGYCNEQFF. Written as DNA, the CDR3 is TGTGCCAGCAGTTATTCGTTTAGGCCCGTGAGCGGGGGTTATTGCAATGAGCAGTTCTTC.

The chain carries TRBV11-2 and TRBJ2-5; 7 bases agree with TRBD1. The junction had 9 bases not matched to a gene; V was cut back by 6 bases and J by 5 bases. The CDR3 covers 14 residues. Germline CDR1 reads SGHAT; CDR2 reads FQNNGV. The CDR3 loop is CASRPDRSGETQYF. CDR3 coding DNA: TGTGCCAGCAGACCGGACAGGTCTGGGGAGACCCAGTACTTC.